This is a list of T cell receptor beta chains from one sample in a study of technical replicates of blood from a few donors. The table came from immunoSEQ multiplex PCR; TCRdb's copy has only in-frame clones and leaves some out. The sample gives 90,000 or so clones, just under 95% of which show up once; more than 0.3% is in the top ten. The sequencing input was T cells isolated from PBMCs. All receptors come from a human donor in good health. The CDR3 runs from the conserved cysteine through the conserved F or W. D genes are given only for firm matches. Size tells how often a clone was seen (once, few, many) or the class of an expanded clone, and some rows leave it out.

J: TRBJ1-5; D: -; size: -; V: TRBV2; CDR3: CASSDGSFQPQHF; DNA: TGTGCCAGCAGTGATGGGAGCTTTCAGCCCCAGCATTTT
J: TRBJ1-2; D: -; size: -; V: TRBV5-1; CDR3: CASSLDSRANYGYTF; DNA: TGCGCCAGCAGCTTGGATTCCCGGGCTAACTATGGCTACACCTTC
J: TRBJ2-1; D: TRBD2; size: -; V: TRBV2; CDR3: CASELAGAVNEQFF; DNA: TGTGCCAGCGAGCTAGCGGGGGCTGTCAATGAGCAGTTCTTC
J: TRBJ1-2; D: -; size: -; V: TRBV19; CDR3: CASSTLGGSGYTF; DNA: TGTGCCAGTAGTACCCTGGGGGGATCTGGCTACACCTTC
J: TRBJ2-7; D: TRBD1; size: -; V: TRBV9; CDR3: CASSVDLGTGYYEQYF; DNA: TGTGCCAGCAGCGTAGACCTCGGGACAGGGTACTACGAGCAGTACTTC
J: TRBJ1-5; D: -; size: -; V: TRBV9; CDR3: CASSVGGNSNQPQHF; DNA: TGTGCCAGCAGCGTAGGCGGGAATAGCAATCAGCCCCAGCATTTT
J: TRBJ1-5; D: -; size: -; V: TRBV19; CDR3: CASSILFNQPQHF; DNA: TGTGCCAGTAGTATACTTTTCAATCAGCCCCAGCATTTT
J: TRBJ1-1; D: -; size: once; V: TRBV5-1; CDR3: CASSLSGLGGGTEAFF; DNA: TGCGCCAGCAGCTTGTCAGGACTCGGTGGTGGCACTGAAGCTTTCTTT
J: TRBJ1-5; D: -; size: -; V: TRBV19; CDR3: CASSIVGGWGNQPQHF; DNA: TGTGCCAGTAGTATAGTCGGGGGATGGGGCAATCAGCCCCAGCATTTT
J: TRBJ2-5; D: TRBD2; size: -; V: TRBV13; CDR3: CASSSRLAGAPGTQYF; DNA: TGTGCCAGCAGCTCGCGACTAGCGGGAGCCCCAGGGACCCAGTACTTC
J: TRBJ1-5; D: -; size: -; V: TRBV4-3; CDR3: CASSPRYRGNQPQHF; DNA: TGCGCCAGCAGCCCAAGATATAGAGGGAATCAGCCCCAGCATTTT
J: TRBJ2-1; D: TRBD2; size: once; V: TRBV7-9; CDR3: CASSYTSGSLGREQFF; DNA: TGTGCCAGCAGCTACACTAGCGGGAGTTTGGGGCGGGAGCAGTTCTTC
J: TRBJ2-3; D: -; size: -; V: TRBV5-1; CDR3: CASSFTAPDTQYF; DNA: TGCGCCAGCAGCTTCACTGCCCCTGATACGCAGTATTTT
J: TRBJ2-3; D: TRBD2; size: -; V: TRBV9; CDR3: CASSVNGRAADTQYF; DNA: TGTGCCAGCAGCGTAAACGGGAGGGCCGCAGATACGCAGTATTTT
J: TRBJ2-2; D: TRBD1; size: -; V: TRBV6-5; CDR3: CASRDGQGIAGELFF; DNA: TGTGCCAGCCGGGACGGACAGGGTATAGCCGGGGAGCTGTTTTTT
J: TRBJ1-2; D: TRBD1; size: -; V: TRBV5-1; CDR3: CASSLGRDSSYGYTF; DNA: TGCGCCAGCAGCTTGGGCAGGGACAGCAGTTATGGCTACACCTTC
J: TRBJ2-7; D: -; size: -; V: TRBV27; CDR3: CASSRLSGSHLNYEQYF; DNA: TGTGCCAGCAGTCGACTCAGCGGTTCCCACCTTAACTACGAGCAGTACTTC